A single T cell receptor (beta chain) is shown here with its context. V was pared by 6 bases and J by 7 bases, with 9 bases of the junction left unmatched. This CDR3 is 14 amino acids long. Germline lookup yields CDR1 MNHNS and CDR2 SASEGT. This sample is part of a study of CD4 and CD8 cells across lung adenocarcinoma regions. TCRdb fed the PCR reads into MiXCR, producing one record per CDR3 protein. The sample carries around 20,000 distinct CDR3 sequences, more than 45% recorded once. Donors had localized lung adenocarcinoma, a non-small cell lung cancer. The sequenced sample consisted of CD4+ T cells from the margin of a lung tumor. The chain employs TRBV6-1 and TRBJ2-1; 7 bases are shared with TRBD1. This TCR derives from a male donor with lung adenocarcinoma. The CD4 and CD8 labels of this study may be unreliable. CDR3 nucleotides: TGTGCCAGCAGCCCGGGACAGAGCCTAAATGAGCAGTTCTTC. This gives the protein CASSPGQSLNEQFF.